The text below deals with one T cell receptor (beta chain). These data originate in a study of cytomegalovirus exposure and HLA in healthy donors. The CDR3 spans 14 residues. Trimming cost V 3 bases and J 2 bases, with 7 bases left between them. Per germline, CDR1 SGHVS and CDR2 FNYEAQ. Vbeta (60) and Jbeta (13) primers were used in the PCR. The data were produced by immunoSEQ multiplex PCR, yet TCRdb's version contains in-frame clones alone and is incomplete. The sample yields over 150,000 clones, roughly 70% seen once. The genes are TRBV7-6 and TRBJ2-2, with unresolved D. The sequence was obtained from a woman in her 30s in good health and CMV-seronegative. Sequencing was done on a sample of PBMCs. CDR3 protein: CASSFPSNTGELFF. DNA for the CDR3: TGTGCCAGCAGCTTCCCGAGCAACACCGGGGAGCTGTTTTTT.